This record concerns one T cell receptor beta chain sequence. At one of its ends the junction is not consistent with the germline gene, which may arise from a read error. This sample was taken from a study of blood T cell repertoires in COVID-19. Study-level background: The samples span acute and convalescent COVID-19 from the United States, Italy and Spain. In each case, the material was cDNA or gDNA derived from T cells, B-cell-depleted T cells, or PBMCs.

Original data processing: Nucleated cell number was recorded as an estimate derived from reference gene primer amplification. Data came from immunoSEQ multiplex PCR; TCRdb stores just in-frame clones and leaves some out. The V and J calls and clone size come from that table; D and trimming were worked out from the DNA. The sample holds 190,000 or so clones, more than 75% seen once. This sequence was found in a woman aged 18-29 years who had recovered from COVID-19. Sequenced: peripheral blood.

The CDR3 DNA sequence: TGTGCCAGCAGAGAAGGACAGGCGACTAGCACAGATACGCAGTATTTT. It specifies CASREGQATSTDTQYF. The chain links TRBV2 to TRBJ2-3; 7 bases align to TRBD1. Germline CDR1 reads SNHLY; CDR2 reads FYNNEI. This CDR3 contains 16 residues.